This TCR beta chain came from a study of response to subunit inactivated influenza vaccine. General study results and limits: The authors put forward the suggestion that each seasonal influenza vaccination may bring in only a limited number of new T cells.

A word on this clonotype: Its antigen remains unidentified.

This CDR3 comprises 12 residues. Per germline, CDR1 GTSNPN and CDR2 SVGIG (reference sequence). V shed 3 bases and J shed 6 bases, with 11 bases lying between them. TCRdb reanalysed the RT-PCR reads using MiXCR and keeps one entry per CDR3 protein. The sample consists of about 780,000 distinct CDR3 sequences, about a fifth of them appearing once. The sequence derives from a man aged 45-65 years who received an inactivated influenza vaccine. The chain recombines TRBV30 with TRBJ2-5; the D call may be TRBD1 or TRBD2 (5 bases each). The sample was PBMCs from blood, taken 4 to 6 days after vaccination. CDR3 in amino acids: CAWSRDEKTQYF. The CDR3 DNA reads TGTGCCTGGAGCCGGGACGAAAAGACCCAGTACTTC. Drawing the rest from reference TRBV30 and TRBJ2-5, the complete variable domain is SQTIHQWPATLVQPVGSPLSLECTVEGTSNPNLYWYRQAAGRGLQLLFYSVGIGQISSEVPQNLSASRPQDRQFILSSKKLLLSDSGFYLCAWSRDEKTQYFGPGTRLLVL.